The 20 T cell receptor beta chains presented below share a single source sample, sequenced in a study of OX40 agonist ivuxolimab in advanced cancers. Measured with immunoSEQ multiplex PCR; TCRdb has only the in-frame clones, and not every one. Of about 90,000 clones listed, roughly 93% are singletons. The starting material was CD4+ or CD8+ T cells sorted from blood, obtained in a trial of the OX40 agonist ivuxolimab. The receptors were sampled from an adult with an advanced solid tumor such as melanoma, head and neck, liver or kidney cancer.

V usage is TRBV11-3 and J usage is TRBJ2-1; no clear D gene. CDR3 length: 13 amino acids. The germline gives CDR1 SGHNT, CDR2 YENEEA. With 1 base removed from V and 5 bases from J, the gap between germline ends came to 6 bases. The CDR3 region is CASSLGNHNEQFF. The CDR3 DNA reads TGTGCCAGCAGCTTAGGAAACCACAATGAGCAGTTCTTC.

This sequence joins TRBV30 and TRBJ2-6; D gene uncertain. The CDR3 covers 17 residues. CDR1 is GTSNPN, CDR2 SVGIG, per germline (reference sequence). The V end was cut by 2 bases, the J end by 0 bases, with 14 bases between. This CDR3 is CAWSKKGKLSGANVLTF. Here the CDR3 DNA reads TGTGCCTGGAGTAAAAAAGGGAAACTCTCTGGGGCCAACGTCCTGACTTTC.

On this clone: The junction departs from the called germline gene at one end, perhaps through a read error. This chain joins TRBV27 and TRBJ2-1, with 8 bases fitting TRBD1. The germline V gene encodes CDR1 MNHEY and CDR2 SMNVEV (reference sequence). The CDR3 has 14 amino acids. The CDR3 sequence is CASSISGTGNEQFF. CDR3 bases: TGTGCCAGCAGTATATCCGGGACAGGTAATGAGCAGTTCTTC.

This rearrangement joins TRBV7-2 to TRBJ2-7; 9 bases are shared with TRBD1. Germline V gene data show CDR1 as SGHTA and CDR2 as FQGNSA. The CDR3 totals 14 residues. V lost 5 bases and J lost 4; bases outside the gene matches: 6. This chain's CDR3 is CASSPYRGPYEQYF. DNA for the CDR3: TGTGCCAGCAGCCCCTACAGGGGGCCTTACGAGCAGTACTTC.

The CDR3 reads CASSSGSVGSTEAFF. CDR3 sequence (DNA): TGTGCCAGCAGTTCGGGCAGCGTTGGAAGCACTGAAGCTTTCTTT. The chain employs TRBV28 and TRBJ1-1, with D unresolved. The CDR3 runs 15 residues. Trimming pared 4 bases from V and 4 bases from J, leaving 16 bases between. The germline CDR1 and CDR2 sequences are MDHEN and SYDVKM.

To note about this clone: Other nucleotide sequences from this sample produce the same CDR3. This chain joins TRBV6-5 and TRBJ2-1; possible D gene TRBD2, 5 bases. Trimming pared 3 bases from V and 0 bases from J, leaving 9 bases between. CDR3 size: 15 residues. Germline V gene data show CDR1 as MNHEY and CDR2 as SVGAGI. The CDR3 DNA reads TGTGCCAGCAGTTATGAGGGAAGCTCCTACAATGAGCAGTTCTTC. This translates into CASSYEGSSYNEQFF.

The V call is TRBV29-1, the J call TRBJ2-1; possibly TRBD1 for D (6 bases). The CDR3 has 14 amino acids. From germline, CDR1 is SQVTM and CDR2 ANQGSEA. The V and J ends lost 4 bases and 10 bases respectively, with 20 bases between them. This chain's CDR3 is CSVGGRDITSEQFF. DNA for the CDR3: TGCAGCGTTGGAGGACGGGACATAACCAGCGAGCAGTTCTTC.

The chain uses TRBV6-6 and TRBJ1-1; the D is unclear. CDR1 is MNHNY and CDR2 is SVGAGI in the germline V gene (reference sequence). V was pared by 7 bases and J by 4 bases, with 16 bases between. This CDR3 contains 14 residues. CDR3 sequence (DNA): TGTGCCAGCACAGGAGGGAAAGGCACCACTGAAGCTTTCTTT. Translated: CASTGGKGTTEAFF.

The CDR3 loop reads CASRLAGGPNHYEQYF. CDR3 coding DNA: TGTGCCAGCAGGCTAGCGGGAGGGCCTAACCACTACGAGCAGTACTTC. The chain has TRBV2 and TRBJ2-7, with TRBD2 matching over 12 bases. This CDR3 has 16 amino acids. CDR1 SNHLY and CDR2 FYNNEI come from the germline V gene. V trimming: 6 bases; J trimming: 3 bases; junction bases outside the gene matches: 9.

This clone was seen just once. DNA for the CDR3: TGCGCCAGCAGTCAATCCCCGGGGGCGGGAGATTCCTACGAGCAGTACTTC. It yields the protein CASSQSPGAGDSYEQYF. The chain joins TRBV23-1 to TRBJ2-7; possible D gene TRBD2, 7 bases. TRBV23-1 is reported as an ORF; its role is uncertain. The CDR3 loop spans 17 amino acids. The V gene lost 0 bases and the J gene lost 1 base, with 16 bases spanning the gap.

This chain uses TRBV5-5 with TRBJ2-7; D perhaps matches TRBD2 (6 bases). Germline-derived CDR1 and CDR2 are SGHKS and YYEKEE (reference sequence). There are 16 residues in the CDR3. The ends were cut back, 3 bases at V and 7 bases at J, with 23 bases in the middle. CDR3 DNA: TGTGCCAGCAGCTCAATCTCCGGGACTCAACACCCGGAGCAGTACTTC. It encodes CASSSISGTQHPEQYF.

The rearrangement links TRBV20-1 to TRBJ2-5; D gene ambiguous. The V gene's germline CDR1 is DFQATT and CDR2 SNEGSKA (reference sequence). With 3 bases removed from V and 1 base from J, the gap between germline ends came to 3 bases. The length of the CDR3 is 11 residues. CDR3 sequence reads: CSASIQETQYF. CDR3 DNA: TGCAGTGCTAGCATCCAAGAGACCCAGTACTTC.

This chain connects TRBV19 to TRBJ2-5, with TRBD1 matching 8 bases. Germline V lookup: CDR1 LNHDA, CDR2 SQIVND (reference sequence). The CDR3 has 13 amino acids. After removal of 4 bases from V and 4 bases from J, the junction contained 2 bases not matched to a gene. The CDR3, as DNA: TGTGCCAGTAGTAAACAGGGGGGAGAGACCCAGTACTTC. This encodes CASSKQGGETQYF.

Here the CDR3 reads CSASFYEQYF. In DNA form, the CDR3 reads TGCAGTGCTAGTTTTTACGAGCAGTACTTC. The V call is TRBV20-1, the J call TRBJ2-7; no clear D. V lost 3 bases to trimming and J lost 4 bases, with 4 bases between them. Germline CDR1 DFQATT, CDR2 SNEGSKA (reference sequence). This CDR3 has 10 amino acids.

This clone appeared once. This sequence joins TRBV11-1 and TRBJ2-7, with D possibly TRBD1 on 6 matching bases. Germline CDR1 reads SGHAT; CDR2 reads FQDESV (reference sequence). Trimming left V 5 bases short and J 0 bases short, with 14 bases between. CDR3 length: 15 residues. The CDR3 bases are TGTGCCAGCAGCCCCGACAGGACCAACTCCTACGAGCAGTACTTC. It yields the protein CASSPDRTNSYEQYF. Combining the CDR3 with reference TRBV11-1 and TRBJ2-7 gives the whole variable domain EAEVAQSPRYKITEKSQAVAFWCDPISGHATLYWYRQILGQGPELLVQFQDESVVDDSQLPKDRFSAERLKGVDSTLKIQPAELGDSAMYLCASSPDRTNSYEQYFGPGTRLTVT.

The gene calls are TRBV6-5 and TRBJ1-1; TRBD1 is a possible D gene (5 bases). From germline, CDR1 is MNHEY and CDR2 SVGAGI. The V and J ends lost 5 bases and 6 bases respectively, with 19 bases between them. The CDR3 length is 15 residues. The CDR3 nucleotides read TGTGCCAGCAGTCCTCCAGGGCTCCGGAGTGCTGAAGCTTTCTTT. Its protein product is CASSPPGLRSAEAFF.

This clone was counted a single time. Germline and junction disagree at one end, which may indicate a read error. The chain uses TRBV5-8 and TRBJ2-4; D perhaps matches TRBD1 (5 bases). Germline lookup yields CDR1 SGHTS and CDR2 YDEGEE. This CDR3 is 11 amino acids long. The CDR3 loop is CASSLGGTGHF. CDR3 in DNA: TGTGCCAGCAGCTTGGGGGGCACCGGGCACTTC.

The chain couples TRBV5-4 to TRBJ2-7; D tentatively reads TRBD1 or TRBD2 (5 bases each). V lost 0 bases and J lost 0, with 7 bases in between. The CDR3 runs to 14 residues. The germline V gene encodes CDR1 SGHNT and CDR2 YYREEE (reference sequence). CDR3 nucleotide sequence: TGTGCCAGCAGCTTGGGGGGGAACTCCTACGAGCAGTACTTC. Encoded protein: CASSLGGNSYEQYF.

The V call is TRBV19, the J call TRBJ1-3, with 8 nucleotides matching TRBD1. The trim removed 7 bases at V and 0 bases at J, leaving 14 bases unmatched. The germline V gene encodes CDR1 LNHDA and CDR2 SQIVND (reference sequence). This CDR3 region has 18 residues. The CDR3 sequence: CASTMFPTGAYSGNTIYF. In DNA, the CDR3 is TGTGCCAGTACCATGTTCCCGACAGGGGCCTACTCTGGAAACACCATATATTTT.

The V call is TRBV7-3, the J call TRBJ2-4, with D possibly matching TRBD2 (5 bases). Trimming took off 4 bases at V and 8 bases at J, with 15 bases between the two ends. The CDR3 extends over 14 amino acids. Germline V CDR1 and CDR2: SGHTA, FQGTGA. The DNA of the CDR3 is TGTGCCAGCAGCTCCGGGGAAGCAGGCGACATTCAGTACTTC. It yields the protein CASSSGEAGDIQYF.